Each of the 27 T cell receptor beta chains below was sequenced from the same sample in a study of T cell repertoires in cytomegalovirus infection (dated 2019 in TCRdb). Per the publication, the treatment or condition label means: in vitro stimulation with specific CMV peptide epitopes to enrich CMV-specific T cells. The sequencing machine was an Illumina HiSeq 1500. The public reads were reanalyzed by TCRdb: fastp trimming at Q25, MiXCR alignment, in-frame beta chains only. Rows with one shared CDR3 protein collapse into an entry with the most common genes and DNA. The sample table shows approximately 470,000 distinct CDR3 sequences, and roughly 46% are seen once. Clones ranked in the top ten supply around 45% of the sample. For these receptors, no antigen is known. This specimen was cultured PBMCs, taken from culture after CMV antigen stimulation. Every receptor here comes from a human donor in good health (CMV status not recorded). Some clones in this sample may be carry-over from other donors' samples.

This CDR3 reads CASARGNSGEETQYF. The CDR3 DNA reads as TGTGCCAGCGCCAGGGGGAACAGCGGGGAAGAGACCCAGTACTTC. This rearrangement joins TRBV7-2 to TRBJ2-5; D tentatively reads TRBD1 or TRBD2 (7 bases each). Per germline, CDR1 SGHTA and CDR2 FQGNSA. The V gene lost 8 bases and the J gene lost 3 bases, with 19 bases spanning the gap. The CDR3 loop spans 15 amino acids.

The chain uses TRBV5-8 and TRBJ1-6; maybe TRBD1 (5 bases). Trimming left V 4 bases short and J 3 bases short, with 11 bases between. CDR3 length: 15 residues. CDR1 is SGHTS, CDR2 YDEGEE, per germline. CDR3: CASSRDGNYNSPLHF. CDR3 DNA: TGTGCCAGCAGCAGGGACGGCAACTATAATTCACCCCTCCACTTT.

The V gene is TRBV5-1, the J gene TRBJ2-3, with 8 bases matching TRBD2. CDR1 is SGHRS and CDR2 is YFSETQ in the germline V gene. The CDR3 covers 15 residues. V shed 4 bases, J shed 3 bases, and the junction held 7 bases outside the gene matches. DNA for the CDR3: TGCGCCAGCAGCCTCGGGGGGGAATTAACAGATACGCAGTATTTT. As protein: CASSLGGELTDTQYF.

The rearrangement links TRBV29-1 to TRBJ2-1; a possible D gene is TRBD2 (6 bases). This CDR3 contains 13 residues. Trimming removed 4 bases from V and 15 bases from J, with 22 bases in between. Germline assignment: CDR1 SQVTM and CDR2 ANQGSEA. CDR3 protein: CSVVSSGHTEGFF. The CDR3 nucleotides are TGCAGCGTTGTAAGTAGCGGTCACACCGAAGGGTTCTTC.

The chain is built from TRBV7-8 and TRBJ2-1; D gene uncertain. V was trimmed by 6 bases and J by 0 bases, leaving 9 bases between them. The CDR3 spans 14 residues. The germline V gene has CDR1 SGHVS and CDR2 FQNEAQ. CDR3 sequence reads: CASRTESSYNEQFF. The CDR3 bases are TGTGCCAGCAGGACGGAAAGCTCCTACAATGAGCAGTTCTTC. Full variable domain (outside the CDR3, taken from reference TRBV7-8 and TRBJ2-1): GAGVSQSPRYKVAKRGQDVALRCDPISGHVSLFWYQQALGQGPEFLTYFQNEAQLDKSGLPSDRFFAERPEGSVSTLKIQRTQQEDSAVYLCASRTESSYNEQFFGPGTRLTVL.

CDR3 coding DNA: TGTGCCACCAGACAGGGAGCTAACTATGGCTACACCTTC. Protein product: CATRQGANYGYTF. This rearrangement joins TRBV19 to TRBJ1-2; 7 positions agree with TRBD1. The CDR3 extends over 13 amino acids. J was trimmed by 0 bases and V by 10 bases; bases with no gene match: 5. Germline-derived CDR1 and CDR2 are LNHDA and SQIVND (reference sequence).

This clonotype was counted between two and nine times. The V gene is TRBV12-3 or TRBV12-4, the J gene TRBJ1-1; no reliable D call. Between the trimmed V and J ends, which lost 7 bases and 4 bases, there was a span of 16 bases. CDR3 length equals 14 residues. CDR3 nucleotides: TGTGCCAGCACAAACTCACCAGGAAGCACTGAAGCTTTCTTT. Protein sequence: CASTNSPGSTEAFF.

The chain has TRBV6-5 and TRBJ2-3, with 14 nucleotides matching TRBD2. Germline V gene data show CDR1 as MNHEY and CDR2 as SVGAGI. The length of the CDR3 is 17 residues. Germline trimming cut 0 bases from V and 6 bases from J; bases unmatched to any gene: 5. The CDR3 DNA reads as TGTGCCAGCAGTTACTCGACTAGCGGGAGGGCCCCGGATACGCAGTATTTT. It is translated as CASSYSTSGRAPDTQYF.

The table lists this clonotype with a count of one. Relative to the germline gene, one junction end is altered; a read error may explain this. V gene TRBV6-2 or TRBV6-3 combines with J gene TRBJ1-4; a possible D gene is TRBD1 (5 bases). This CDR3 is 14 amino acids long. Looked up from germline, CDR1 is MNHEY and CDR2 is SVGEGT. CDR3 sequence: CASTPGRGNEELFF. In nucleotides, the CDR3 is TGTGCCAGCACCCCGGGGAGGGGTAATGAAGAACTGTTTTTT.

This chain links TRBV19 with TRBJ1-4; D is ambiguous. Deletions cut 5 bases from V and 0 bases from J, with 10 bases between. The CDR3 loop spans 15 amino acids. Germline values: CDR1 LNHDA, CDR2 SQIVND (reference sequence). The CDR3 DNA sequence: TGTGCCAGTAGTCCCCCGGCGTCAACTAATGAAAAACTGTTTTTT. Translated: CASSPPASTNEKLFF.

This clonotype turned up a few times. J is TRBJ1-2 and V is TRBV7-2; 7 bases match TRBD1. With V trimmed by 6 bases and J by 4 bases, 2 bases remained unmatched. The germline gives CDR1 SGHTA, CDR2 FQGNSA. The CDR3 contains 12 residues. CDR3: CASSRDSYGYTF. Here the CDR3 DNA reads TGTGCCAGCAGTCGGGACAGCTATGGCTACACCTTC.

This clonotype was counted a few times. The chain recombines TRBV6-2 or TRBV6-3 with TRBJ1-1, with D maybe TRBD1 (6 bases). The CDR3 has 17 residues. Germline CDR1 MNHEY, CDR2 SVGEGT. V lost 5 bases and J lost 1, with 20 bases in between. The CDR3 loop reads CASSERRGGFKNTEAFF. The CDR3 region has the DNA TGTGCCAGCAGTGAGCGAAGGGGGGGTTTTAAGAACACTGAAGCTTTCTTT.

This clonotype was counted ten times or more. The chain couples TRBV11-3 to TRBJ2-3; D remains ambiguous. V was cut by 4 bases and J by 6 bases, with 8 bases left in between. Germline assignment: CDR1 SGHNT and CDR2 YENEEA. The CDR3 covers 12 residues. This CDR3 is CASSSLGDTQYF. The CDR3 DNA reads TGTGCCAGCAGCTCCCTTGGGGATACGCAGTATTTT.

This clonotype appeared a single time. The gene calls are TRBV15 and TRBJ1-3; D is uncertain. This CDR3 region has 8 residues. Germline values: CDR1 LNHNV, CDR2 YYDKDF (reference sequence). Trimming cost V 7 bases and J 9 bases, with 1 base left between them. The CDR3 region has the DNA TGTGCCACCACCACCATATATTTT. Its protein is CATTTIYF.

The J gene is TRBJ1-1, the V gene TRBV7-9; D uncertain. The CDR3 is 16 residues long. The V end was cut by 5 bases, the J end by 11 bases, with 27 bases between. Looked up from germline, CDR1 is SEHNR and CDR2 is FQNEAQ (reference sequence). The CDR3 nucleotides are TGTGCCAGCAGCCCCAAGCCGGGAGTGGGAGAGGAGTTGGCTTTCTTT. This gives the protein CASSPKPGVGEELAFF. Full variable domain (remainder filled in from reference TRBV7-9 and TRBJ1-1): DTGVSQNPRHKITKRGQNVTFRCDPISEHNRLYWYRQTLGQGPEFLTYFQNEAQLEKSRLLSDRFSAERPKGSFSTLEIQRTEQGDSAMYLCASSPKPGVGEELAFFGQGTRLTVV.

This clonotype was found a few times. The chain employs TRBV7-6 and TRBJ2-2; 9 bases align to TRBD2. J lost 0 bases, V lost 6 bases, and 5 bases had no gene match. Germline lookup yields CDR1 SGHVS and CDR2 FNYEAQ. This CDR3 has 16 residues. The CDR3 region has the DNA TGTGCCAGCAGAAGTAGCGGGGGAGCGAACACCGGGGAGCTGTTTTTT. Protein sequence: CASRSSGGANTGELFF.

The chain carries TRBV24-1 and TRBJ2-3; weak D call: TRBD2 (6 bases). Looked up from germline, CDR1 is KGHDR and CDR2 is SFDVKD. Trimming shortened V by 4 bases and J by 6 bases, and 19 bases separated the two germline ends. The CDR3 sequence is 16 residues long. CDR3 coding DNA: TGTGCCACCAGTGACCCCCGGGGGAGAGAAAGGGATACGCAGTATTTT. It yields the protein CATSDPRGRERDTQYF.

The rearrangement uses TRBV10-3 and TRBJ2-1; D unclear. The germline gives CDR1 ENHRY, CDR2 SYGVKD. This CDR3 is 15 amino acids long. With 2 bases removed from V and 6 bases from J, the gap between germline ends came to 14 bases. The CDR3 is CAISEPMGGSNEQFF. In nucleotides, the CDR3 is TGTGCCATCAGTGAGCCCATGGGCGGATCCAATGAGCAGTTCTTC.

CDR3 amino acids: CAISDNMRGEADTQYF. The CDR3 coding sequence is TGTGCCATCAGTGACAATATGAGGGGGGAGGCAGATACGCAGTATTTT. J is TRBJ2-3 and V is TRBV10-3; D assignment may be TRBD1 or TRBD2 (6 bases each). The CDR3 loop spans 16 amino acids. Germline loops: CDR1 ENHRY, CDR2 SYGVKD. V shed 3 bases and J shed 4 bases, with 17 bases lying between them.

CDR3 in amino acids: CASSTPPTGPTDTQYF. The DNA of the CDR3 is TGTGCCAGCAGTACCCCCCCGACAGGGCCGACAGATACGCAGTATTTT. The V and J genes are TRBV6-1 and TRBJ2-3, with 7 positions matching TRBD1. Germline values: CDR1 MNHNS, CDR2 SASEGT. This CDR3 has 16 residues. V gave up 5 bases and J gave up 3 bases; unmatched junction bases: 11.

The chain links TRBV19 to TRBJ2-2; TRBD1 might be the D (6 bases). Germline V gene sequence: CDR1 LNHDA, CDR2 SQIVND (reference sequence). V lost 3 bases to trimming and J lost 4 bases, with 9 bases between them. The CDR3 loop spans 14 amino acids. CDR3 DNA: TGTGCCAGTAGTATTGACAGGTTCACCGGGGAGCTGTTTTTT. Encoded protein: CASSIDRFTGELFF.

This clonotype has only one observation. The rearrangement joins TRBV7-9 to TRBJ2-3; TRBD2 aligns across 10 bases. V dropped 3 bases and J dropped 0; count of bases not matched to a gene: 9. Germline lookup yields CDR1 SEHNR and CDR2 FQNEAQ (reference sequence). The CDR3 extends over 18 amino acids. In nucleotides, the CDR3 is TGTGCCAGCAGCTTTCCCCCACTAGCGGGGATAAGCACAGATACGCAGTATTTT. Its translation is CASSFPPLAGISTDTQYF.

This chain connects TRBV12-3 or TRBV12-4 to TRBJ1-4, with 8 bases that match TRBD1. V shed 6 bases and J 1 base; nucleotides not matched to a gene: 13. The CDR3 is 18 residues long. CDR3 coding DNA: TGTGCCAGCAGGTTGACAGGGGCTCGGAGGGGAACTAATGAAAAACTGTTTTTT. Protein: CASRLTGARRGTNEKLFF.

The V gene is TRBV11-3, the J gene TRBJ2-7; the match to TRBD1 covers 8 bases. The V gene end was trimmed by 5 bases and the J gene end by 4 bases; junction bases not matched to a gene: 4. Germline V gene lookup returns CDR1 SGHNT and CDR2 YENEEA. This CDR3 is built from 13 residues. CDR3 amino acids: CASSLRQGYEQYF. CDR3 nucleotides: TGTGCCAGCAGCCTCCGACAGGGGTACGAGCAGTACTTC.

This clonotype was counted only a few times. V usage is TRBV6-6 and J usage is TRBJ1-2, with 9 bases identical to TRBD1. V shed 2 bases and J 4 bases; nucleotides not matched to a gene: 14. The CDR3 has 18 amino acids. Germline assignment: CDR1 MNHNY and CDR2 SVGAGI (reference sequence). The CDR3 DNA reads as TGTGCCAGCAGTTACCCACCAGCCGGGACAGGGAACCCCTATGGCTACACCTTC. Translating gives CASSYPPAGTGNPYGYTF.

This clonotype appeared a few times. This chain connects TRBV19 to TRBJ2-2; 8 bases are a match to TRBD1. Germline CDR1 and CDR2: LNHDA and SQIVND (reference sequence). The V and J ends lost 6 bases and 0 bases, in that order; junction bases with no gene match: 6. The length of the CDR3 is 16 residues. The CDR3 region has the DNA TGTGCCAGTAGCACCGGGACAGGAACGAACACCGGGGAGCTGTTTTTT. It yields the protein CASSTGTGTNTGELFF.

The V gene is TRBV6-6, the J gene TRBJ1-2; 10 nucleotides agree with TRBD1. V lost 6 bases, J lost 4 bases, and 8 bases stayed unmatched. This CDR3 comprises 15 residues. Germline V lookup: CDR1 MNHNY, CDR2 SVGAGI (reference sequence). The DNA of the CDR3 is TGTGCCAGCAGCCCGGGACAGGGGTCCGCCTATGGCTACACCTTC. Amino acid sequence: CASSPGQGSAYGYTF.